Listed below are T cell receptor beta chains from one sample, sequenced in a study of T cells in Graves' hyperthyroidism and ophthalmopathy. In TCRdb, the multiplex PCR reads were re-called with MiXCR into one record per CDR3 protein. The table shows a few hundred thousand distinct CDR3 sequences, with about 17% occurring only once. The source material was blood. These receptors were collected from a woman in her fifties or sixties with Graves' ophthalmopathy. The CDR3 runs from the conserved cysteine through the conserved F or W. A D gene is named only where the DNA matches it firmly. A row's size may be missing; if present it is once, few, many or a size class.

DNA: TGCAGTGCCCGTCAGGGCGCGGACACTGAAGCTTTCTTT
CDR3: CSARQGADTEAFF
J: TRBJ1-1
size: NA
V: TRBV20-1
D: NA

DNA: TGTGCCAGCAGTTTTAACCCAGGGCGGACTGAAGCTTTCTTT
CDR3: CASSFNPGRTEAFF
J: TRBJ1-1
size: many
V: TRBV12-3/TRBV12-4
D: NA

DNA: TGTGCCAGCTCACTATCCCGGGACACGGAAGACACCGGGGAGCTGTTTTTT
CDR3: CASSLSRDTEDTGELFF
J: TRBJ2-2
size: NA
V: TRBV18
D: NA

DNA: TGCAGTGCTAGAGTTGGCTCCTCTCACAATCAGCCCCAGCATTTT
CDR3: CSARVGSSHNQPQHF
J: TRBJ1-5
size: many
V: TRBV20-1
D: NA

DNA: TGTGCCAGCAGCCTTCAGGGGACTAGCGGGAGAACGAGGCAGTACTTC
CDR3: CASSLQGTSGRTRQYF
J: TRBJ2-7
size: many
V: TRBV3-1
D: TRBD2

DNA: TGTGCCAGCAGCTTACCCCTAGGGCCCTCAGATACGCAGTATTTT
CDR3: CASSLPLGPSDTQYF
J: TRBJ2-3
size: many
V: TRBV7-2
D: NA

DNA: TGTGCCAGCAGTCCCAGCAGGGGGACTACCCGCAATCAGCCCCAGCATTTT
CDR3: CASSPSRGTTRNQPQHF
J: TRBJ1-5
size: many
V: TRBV6-1
D: TRBD1

DNA: TGTGCCAGCAGCCTCATGGACAGGGGAGGCGAAAAACTGTTTTTT
CDR3: CASSLMDRGGEKLFF
J: TRBJ1-4
size: NA
V: TRBV5-6
D: TRBD1

DNA: TGCGCCAGCAGCTTGGTCCTAGCGGGAGGCAGCTCCTACAATGAGCAGTTCTTC
CDR3: CASSLVLAGGSSYNEQFF
J: TRBJ2-1
size: many
V: TRBV5-1
D: TRBD2

DNA: TGTGCCAGCAGCTTAGCCCACTACACTGAAGCTTTCTTT
CDR3: CASSLAHYTEAFF
J: TRBJ1-1
size: many
V: TRBV11-2
D: NA

DNA: TGTGCCGGCAGCTTGGGGACTAGCGGAATCCAAGAGACCCAGTACTTC
CDR3: CAGSLGTSGIQETQYF
J: TRBJ2-5
size: NA
V: TRBV5-8
D: TRBD2

DNA: TGCGCCAGCAGCCAAAGTCTAGCGGGAACGGTCGAGCAGTACTTC
CDR3: CASSQSLAGTVEQYF
J: TRBJ2-7
size: once
V: TRBV4-1
D: TRBD2

DNA: TGTGCCAGCAGCTTTGGGGGGCAGCCCCAGCATTTT
CDR3: CASSFGGQPQHF
J: TRBJ1-5
size: many
V: TRBV7-2
D: NA

DNA: TGTGCCAGCAGTTTTCGACAGGGTGGCGAGCAGTACTTC
CDR3: CASSFRQGGEQYF
J: TRBJ2-7
size: many
V: TRBV6-2/TRBV6-3
D: TRBD1

DNA: TGTGCCAGCAGTTACGAGTGGTTAGGGGCTGGGGCCAACGTCCTGACTTTC
CDR3: CASSYEWLGAGANVLTF
J: TRBJ2-6
size: NA
V: TRBV6-5
D: NA

DNA: TGTGCCAGCAGACCGTTTCAGGGCAGCGGCTACACCTTC
CDR3: CASRPFQGSGYTF
J: TRBJ1-2
size: many
V: TRBV2
D: NA

DNA: TGTGCCAGCAGCGGGGAGCCTCGCACAGATACGCAGTATTTT
CDR3: CASSGEPRTDTQYF
J: TRBJ2-3
size: many
V: TRBV28
D: NA

DNA: TGTGCCAGCAGCTTACCGGGACAGGTGAACACTGAAGCTTTCTTT
CDR3: CASSLPGQVNTEAFF
J: TRBJ1-1
size: few
V: TRBV5-6
D: TRBD1